This T cell receptor (beta chain) was retrieved from a study of blood T cell repertoires in COVID-19. Study-wide context: Samples of COVID-19 (acute and convalescent) were obtained from the United States, Italy and Spain.

This clone has just a few counts. Seattle patient enrollment occurred during active infection, with longitudinal follow-up thereafter. The CDR3 runs 14 residues. Germline V CDR1 and CDR2: LGHDT, YNNKEL (reference sequence). V lost 7 bases and J lost 2; bases outside the gene matches: 7. As handled by the study authors: Quantification of nucleated cells was approximated via reference gene primer amplification. TCRdb's table, derived via immunoSEQ multiplex PCR, lists solely in-frame clones and lacks some. The V and J calls and clone size were taken over from that table, and D and trimming were inferred from the DNA. The sample lists about 220,000 clones, more than 75% occurring once.

What was sequenced was peripheral blood. The sequence was obtained from a woman of 80 years or more with COVID-19, enrolled during active disease. The chain is built from TRBV3-1 (or the pseudogene TRBV3-2) and TRBJ2-7; 8 bases match TRBD1. CDR3 sequence: CASTTGGPPYEQYF. The CDR3 DNA reads TGTGCCAGCACCACAGGGGGTCCGCCCTACGAGCAGTACTTC.